The present T cell receptor (beta chain) was sequenced within a study of blood T cell repertoires in COVID-19. Overall study context: Acute and convalescent COVID-19 samples came from the United States, Italy and Spain. T cells, B-cell-depleted T cells, or PBMCs provided the cDNA or gDNA that served as material.

The CDR3 contains 14 residues. Germline V gene sequence: CDR1 SEHNR, CDR2 FQNEAQ (reference sequence). V was clipped by 1 base and J by 7 bases; unmatched bases: 6. The method was immunoSEQ multiplex PCR; TCRdb's version includes in-frame clones alone and lacks a portion of them. This sample has 200,000 to 250,000 clones, with 65% to 90% found just once. This TCR was recovered from a human donor in a cohort sampled during active COVID-19. The J gene is TRBJ1-1, the V gene TRBV7-9; 7 bases are shared with TRBD1. Sequencing was performed on peripheral blood. The CDR3 protein is CASSLGFGDSEAFF. CDR3 bases: TGTGCCAGCAGCTTAGGGTTTGGGGACAGTGAAGCTTTCTTT.